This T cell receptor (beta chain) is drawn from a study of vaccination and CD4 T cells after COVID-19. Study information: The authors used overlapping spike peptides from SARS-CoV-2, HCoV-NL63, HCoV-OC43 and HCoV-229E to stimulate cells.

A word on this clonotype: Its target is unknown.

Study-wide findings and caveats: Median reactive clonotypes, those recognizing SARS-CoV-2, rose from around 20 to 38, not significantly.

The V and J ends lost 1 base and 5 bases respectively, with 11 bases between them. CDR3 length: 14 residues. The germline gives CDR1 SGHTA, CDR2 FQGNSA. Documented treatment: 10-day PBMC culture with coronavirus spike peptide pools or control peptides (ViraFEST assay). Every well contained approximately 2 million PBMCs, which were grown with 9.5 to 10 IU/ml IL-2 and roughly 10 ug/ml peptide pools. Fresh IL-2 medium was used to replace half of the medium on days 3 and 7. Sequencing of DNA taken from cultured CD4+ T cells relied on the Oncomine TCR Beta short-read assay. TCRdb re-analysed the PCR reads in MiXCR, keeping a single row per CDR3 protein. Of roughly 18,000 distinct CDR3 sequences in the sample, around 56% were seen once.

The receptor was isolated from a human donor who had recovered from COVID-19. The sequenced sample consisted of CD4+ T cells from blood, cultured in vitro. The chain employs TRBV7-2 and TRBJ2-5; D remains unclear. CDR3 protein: CASSLGYYGETQYF. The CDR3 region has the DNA TGTGCCAGCAGCTTAGGGTACTACGGGGAGACCCAGTACTTC.